Sequencing of this TCR beta chain was carried out in a study of cytomegalovirus exposure and HLA in healthy donors. Whole-study results and caveats: The study found most TCR sequences rare, yet found some public TCRs in many donors. With further analysis later on, most CMV-associated TCR beta chains appeared HLA-restricted. When analyzed later, a missense DCLRE1C variant was found to be linked to TCR beta V- and J-gene trimming.

Donors counted as nominally healthy when sampled, yet unrecorded immune exposures were likely. The germline CDR1 and CDR2 sequences are DFQATT and SNEGSKA (reference sequence). The CDR3 totals 11 residues. Researchers ran the PCR with 60 Vbeta and 13 Jbeta primers. Profiling relied on immunoSEQ multiplex PCR, and the TCRdb table lists in-frame clones only, not all of them. The sample records about 130,000 clones, 70% to 85% being singletons. Concerning this clone: Its antigen is not identified.

This TCR was recovered from a man aged 45-65 years in good health and CMV-seronegative. This chain links TRBV20-1 with TRBJ1-2; 7 bases are a match to TRBD1. Sequenced input: PBMCs. The CDR3 loop reads CSAGTANGYTF. As DNA, the CDR3 is TGCAGCGCAGGGACAGCGAATGGCTACACCTTC.